A single sample gave rise to the 18 T cell receptor beta chains below, sequenced in a study of T cell responses to AZD1222 COVID-19 vaccine. Assay: immunoSEQ multiplex PCR; the TCRdb copy retains only in-frame clones and omits some. The table lists 130,000 to 150,000 clones, more than 85% of them singletons. Material: peripheral blood, obtained on day 0 of AZD1222 vaccination. The receptors here all came from an adult in good health.

This clone was recorded only once. The rearrangement joins TRBV24-1 to TRBJ2-1; D gene ambiguous. V gave up 7 bases and J gave up 5 bases, with 11 bases separating them. Germline V gives CDR1 KGHDR, CDR2 SFDVKD. This CDR3 is built from 13 residues. The CDR3 DNA is TGTGCCACCAGGGGGATAGCCAACAATGAGCAGTTCTTC. Amino acid sequence: CATRGIANNEQFF.

This clone was counted once. The chain has TRBV7-3 and TRBJ2-7; TRBD1 or TRBD2 may be the D gene (5 bases each). The CDR3 covers 12 residues. The germline gives CDR1 SGHTA, CDR2 FQGTGA. The ends were cut back, 11 bases at V and 7 bases at J, with 18 bases in the middle. CDR3 region: CAPRGHPPEQYF. The CDR3 DNA is TGTGCCCCCCGGGGCCATCCTCCAGAGCAGTACTTC.

The chain has TRBV2 and TRBJ1-4, with unresolved D. Trimming left V 4 bases short and J 3 bases short, with 12 bases between. The germline CDR1 and CDR2 sequences are SNHLY and FYNNEI. This CDR3 has 15 residues. The CDR3 spells CASSAGARPNEKLFF. The CDR3 bases are TGTGCCAGCAGTGCAGGAGCCAGACCTAATGAAAAACTGTTTTTT.

The chain has TRBV3-1 (or the pseudogene TRBV3-2) and TRBJ1-2; D not resolved. The CDR3 length is 13 residues. Germline CDR1 and CDR2: LGHDT and YNNKEL (reference sequence). V was pared by 4 bases and J by 0 bases, with 6 bases between. The CDR3, as DNA: TGTGCCAGCAGCCCCCGGGCTAACTATGGCTACACCTTC. Translation: CASSPRANYGYTF.

V and J are TRBV7-9 and TRBJ1-1, with 7 bases fitting TRBD1. With 4 bases clipped from V and 6 bases from J, the junction kept 11 bases outside the gene matches. In germline, CDR1 is SEHNR, CDR2 FQNEAQ (reference sequence). The CDR3 runs to 15 residues. In DNA, the CDR3 is TGTGCCAGCAGCTCGGCGAGGGGGCCCGGGGCTGAAGCTTTCTTT. Its translation: CASSSARGPGAEAFF.

The chain links TRBV19 to TRBJ1-3; D call uncertain. V dropped 6 bases and J dropped 0 bases, with 9 bases sitting between them. Germline values: CDR1 LNHDA, CDR2 SQIVND (reference sequence). The CDR3 loop spans 14 amino acids. The CDR3 sequence is CASRERHSGNTIYF. The CDR3 nucleotides are TGTGCCAGTAGGGAACGGCACTCTGGAAACACCATATATTTT. Full variable domain (rest looked up from reference TRBV19 and TRBJ1-3): DGGITQSPKYLFRKEGQNVTLSCEQNLNHDAMYWYRQDPGQGLRLIYYSQIVNDFQKGDIAEGYSVSREKKESFPLTVTSAQKNPTAFYLCASRERHSGNTIYFGEGSWLTVV.

The chain links TRBV5-1 to TRBJ1-6; possibly TRBD1 for D (5 bases). Germline V lookup: CDR1 SGHRS, CDR2 YFSETQ. Trimming removed 1 base from V and 7 bases from J, with 18 bases in between. This CDR3 comprises 17 residues. CDR3 loop: CASSLRAGDPGNSPLHF. The CDR3 coding sequence is TGCGCCAGCAGCTTGCGTGCGGGGGACCCTGGGAATTCACCCCTCCACTTT.

This chain links TRBV10-3 with TRBJ2-7, with D uncertain. CDR1 is ENHRY and CDR2 is SYGVKD in the germline V gene. Deletions cut 1 base from V and 5 bases from J, with 15 bases between. CDR3 size: 15 residues. In nucleotides, the CDR3 is TGTGCCATCAGTGAGTTAGGTCAGGCGTTAAACGAGCAGTACTTC. Translated: CAISELGQALNEQYF.

This rearrangement joins TRBV28 to TRBJ2-7; 7 bases fit TRBD2. CDR1 MDHEN and CDR2 SYDVKM come from the germline V gene. V was pared by 6 bases and J by 2 bases, with 7 bases of the junction left unmatched. CDR3 length equals 14 residues. CDR3: CASSPAGKTYEQYF. For the CDR3, the DNA is TGTGCCAGCAGCCCAGCGGGGAAAACCTACGAGCAGTACTTC.

V and J are TRBV7-9 and TRBJ1-5; TRBD1 matches at 8 bases. CDR3 size: 15 residues. V was clipped by 4 bases and J by 4 bases; unmatched bases: 6. Germline V lookup: CDR1 SEHNR, CDR2 FQNEAQ (reference sequence). The CDR3 loop reads CASSSGTGNNQPQHF. CDR3 in DNA: TGTGCCAGCAGCTCAGGGACAGGCAATAATCAGCCCCAGCATTTT.

This rearrangement joins TRBV5-1 to TRBJ2-7, with a tentative D call TRBD1 (7 bases). Germline V gives CDR1 SGHRS, CDR2 YFSETQ. CDR3 length: 14 amino acids. The germline V and J ends were trimmed by 3 bases and 2 bases, with 12 bases remaining between them. The CDR3 nucleotides are TGCGCCAGCAGCTGGGCGGGACAGACCTACGAGCAGTACTTC. Residues: CASSWAGQTYEQYF.

CDR3 loop: CASSLVGTVNYGYTF. Here the CDR3 DNA reads TGTGCCAGCAGCTTAGTCGGGACAGTTAACTATGGCTACACCTTC. The chain joins TRBV7-9 to TRBJ1-2; 7 bases line up with TRBD1. The V gene's germline CDR1 is SEHNR and CDR2 FQNEAQ (reference sequence). V trimming: 1 base; J trimming: 1 base; junction bases outside the gene matches: 3. The CDR3 loop spans 15 amino acids.

V and J are TRBV19 and TRBJ1-5, with D unclear. The ends were cut back, 3 bases at V and 0 bases at J, with 9 bases in the middle. CDR3 length: 15 amino acids. The germline V gene has CDR1 LNHDA and CDR2 SQIVND (reference sequence). This chain's CDR3 is CASSISAHSNQPQHF. The CDR3 region has the DNA TGTGCCAGTAGTATCTCGGCTCATAGCAATCAGCCCCAGCATTTT.

This chain joins TRBV5-1 and TRBJ1-1, with D perhaps matching TRBD1 (5 bases). V lost 2 bases and J lost 6, with 14 bases in between. The CDR3 is 14 amino acids. Germline-derived CDR1 and CDR2 are SGHRS and YFSETQ. The CDR3 nucleotides read TGCGCCAGCAGCTTTGGGCAGGGAACGCCTGAAGCTTTCTTT. Its translation is CASSFGQGTPEAFF.

V usage is TRBV6-5 and J usage is TRBJ2-4, with 7 bases matching TRBD1. Germline-derived CDR1 and CDR2 are MNHEY and SVGAGI. V shed 6 bases, J shed 0 bases, and the junction held 5 bases outside the gene matches. The CDR3 covers 15 residues. The CDR3 loop is CASRDRDEAKNIQYF. The CDR3 bases are TGTGCCAGCAGAGACAGGGATGAAGCCAAAAACATTCAGTACTTC.

The V call is TRBV7-2, the J call TRBJ2-2; 7 bases agree with TRBD2. Trimming cost V 5 bases and J 1 base; bases outside gene matches: 7. Germline assignment: CDR1 SGHTA and CDR2 FQGNSA. CDR3 size: 16 residues. The DNA for the CDR3 is TGTGCCAGCAGCCAAACAGGCGGGGGGAACACCGGGGAGCTGTTTTTT. Translated: CASSQTGGGNTGELFF.

The chain is built from TRBV9 and TRBJ1-5, with 8 bases identical to TRBD1. This CDR3 comprises 15 residues. Unmatched junction bases numbered 7, after V lost 5 bases and J lost 3 bases. The germline V gene encodes CDR1 SGDLS and CDR2 YYNGEE. CDR3 amino acids: CASSAGTGPNQPQHF. CDR3 coding DNA: TGTGCCAGCAGTGCCGGGACAGGCCCCAATCAGCCCCAGCATTTT.

CDR3 coding DNA: TGTGCCAGCAGCTCGGGACCTAGCAATCAGCCCCAGCATTTT. Translating gives CASSSGPSNQPQHF. The V gene is TRBV13, the J gene TRBJ1-5; D possibly corresponds to TRBD1 (5 bases). V was shortened by 4 bases and J by 0 bases, with 7 bases between the two germline ends. The CDR3 sequence is 14 residues long. Per the germline V gene, CDR1 is PRHDT and CDR2 is FYEKMQ (reference sequence).